These 21 T cell receptor beta chains share one sample of origin, sequenced in a study of cytomegalovirus exposure and HLA in healthy donors. Assay used: immunoSEQ multiplex PCR; TCRdb lists only in-frame clones, some missing. The profile shows some 260,000 clones, more than 85% of them singletons. Sequenced material: PBMCs. Every receptor here comes from a man younger than 35 in good health and CMV-seropositive.

This sequence joins TRBV6-5 and TRBJ2-7; 8 bases map to TRBD2. CDR1 is MNHEY and CDR2 is SVGAGI in the germline V gene. The J segment lost 3 bases and the V segment lost 0 bases, leaving 4 bases of the junction unmatched. CDR3 length equals 15 residues. The CDR3 nucleotides read TGTGCCAGCAGTTACTCCGCGGGAGGCCTCTACGAGCAGTACTTC. The encoded protein is CASSYSAGGLYEQYF.

The rearrangement uses TRBV7-9 and TRBJ2-1; D gene ambiguous. The CDR3 contains 13 residues. The germline gives CDR1 SEHNR, CDR2 FQNEAQ (reference sequence). Trimming pared 5 bases from V and 4 bases from J, leaving 9 bases between. DNA for the CDR3: TGTGCCAGCAGCGACGGACCGTACAATGAGCAGTTCTTC. As protein: CASSDGPYNEQFF.

The V call is TRBV9, the J call TRBJ1-1; D call uncertain. Trimming stripped 5 bases from V and 3 bases from J, with 8 bases between. Germline-derived CDR1 and CDR2 are SGDLS and YYNGEE. CDR3 length: 12 amino acids. The CDR3 reads CASRELDTEAFF. The CDR3, as DNA: TGTGCCAGCAGAGAGTTGGACACTGAAGCTTTCTTT. The full variable domain, in which reference TRBV9 and TRBJ1-1 provide the parts outside the CDR3, is DSGVTQTPKHLITATGQRVTLRCSPRSGDLSVYWYQQSLDQGLQFLIQYYNGEERAKGNILERFSAQQFPDLHSELNLSSLELGDSALYFCASRELDTEAFFGQGTRLTVV.

The genes are TRBV2 and TRBJ1-4; D gene ambiguous. The CDR3 is made up of 15 amino acids. Looked up from germline, CDR1 is SNHLY and CDR2 is FYNNEI. V was pared by 5 bases and J by 4 bases, with 14 bases between. CDR3 DNA sequence: TGTGCCAGCAGTTCCGAGAAACTCCTTAATGAAAAACTGTTTTTT. Its translation is CASSSEKLLNEKLFF.

This clone was counted only a few times. This chain links TRBV5-1 with TRBJ2-2, with 8 bases matching TRBD1. The ends lost 4 bases at V and 1 base at J; junction bases unmatched: 6. The CDR3 runs to 16 residues. CDR1 and CDR2 from the germline V gene are SGHRS and YFSETQ. The CDR3 here is CASSLPGTGNTGELFF. CDR3 DNA: TGCGCCAGCAGCCTCCCCGGGACAGGGAACACCGGGGAGCTGTTTTTT.

J is TRBJ1-1 and V is TRBV7-9, with 8 bases identical to TRBD1. V lost 1 base, J lost 4 bases, and 2 bases stayed unmatched. The germline CDR1 and CDR2 sequences are SEHNR and FQNEAQ (reference sequence). The CDR3 covers 14 residues. The CDR3 DNA is TGTGCCAGCAGCTTAGGGGACAGGACCACTGAAGCTTTCTTT. Residues: CASSLGDRTTEAFF.

This chain joins TRBV10-3 and TRBJ1-2, with TRBD1 as a possible D gene (6 bases). CDR3 length: 14 amino acids. CDR1 ENHRY and CDR2 SYGVKD come from the germline V gene. V lost 8 bases, J lost 3 bases, and 16 bases lay in between. In nucleotides, the CDR3 is TGTGCCATCCTAAATCAGGGGATTGACTATGGCTACACCTTC. Encoded protein: CAILNQGIDYGYTF.

This rearrangement joins TRBV6-4 to TRBJ2-1; tentatively, D is TRBD1 (6 bases). The CDR3 contains 14 residues. Trimming cost V 4 bases and J 8 bases, with 15 bases left between them. CDR1 and CDR2 (germline): MRHNA, SNTAGT. CDR3 loop: CASSGGTHSDEQFF. The CDR3 DNA is TGTGCCAGCAGTGGAGGGACACATTCCGATGAGCAGTTCTTC.

This clone was found a few times. The V and J genes are TRBV4-2 and TRBJ2-2; TRBD1 matches at 8 bases. Unmatched junction bases numbered 3, after V lost 2 bases and J lost 4 bases. The CDR3 spans 15 residues. Germline V lookup: CDR1 LGHNA, CDR2 YNFKEQ. The CDR3 sequence: CASSQSTGGTGELFF. CDR3 sequence (DNA): TGTGCCAGCAGCCAATCAACAGGGGGCACCGGGGAGCTGTTTTTT.

V usage is TRBV11-2 and J usage is TRBJ1-1; TRBD1 might be the D (6 bases). The germline CDR1 and CDR2 sequences are SGHAT and FQNNGV. V lost 6 bases and J 3 bases, leaving 11 bases between the germline ends. This CDR3 region has 13 residues. Here the CDR3 reads CASRVGADTEAFF. The DNA for the CDR3 is TGTGCCAGCAGGGTGGGGGCAGACACTGAAGCTTTCTTT.

The chain combines TRBV13 with TRBJ2-1; no definite D call. V shed 5 bases and J shed 7 bases, with 12 bases lying between them. CDR3 size: 13 residues. Germline V gene data show CDR1 as PRHDT and CDR2 as FYEKMQ (reference sequence). The DNA of the CDR3 is TGTGCCAGCAGCCCCAAAGGGCCAAATGAGCAGTTCTTC. Its translation: CASSPKGPNEQFF.

The chain recombines TRBV9 with TRBJ2-2, with 7 bases identical to TRBD2. The germline V gene encodes CDR1 SGDLS and CDR2 YYNGEE. This CDR3 contains 17 residues. V lost 0 bases and J lost 0; bases outside the gene matches: 5. As DNA, the CDR3 is TGTGCCAGCAGCGTAGATGGGCTAGCGGCGAACACCGGGGAGCTGTTTTTT. Protein sequence: CASSVDGLAANTGELFF.

The chain carries TRBV7-9 and TRBJ1-3; the D is unclear. Germline V gene lookup returns CDR1 SEHNR and CDR2 FQNEAQ (reference sequence). The CDR3 extends over 11 amino acids. Trimming pared 5 bases from V and 7 bases from J, leaving 6 bases between. Written as DNA, the CDR3 is TGTGCCAGCAGCCCCCGGAACACCATATATTTT. Protein: CASSPRNTIYF.

V usage is TRBV7-2 and J usage is TRBJ2-3, with D possibly matching TRBD2 (5 bases). Looked up from germline, CDR1 is SGHTA and CDR2 is FQGNSA. The CDR3 consists of 15 residues. V gave up 2 bases and J gave up 5 bases, with 14 bases separating them. Written as DNA, the CDR3 is TGTGCCAGCAGCTTAACGGCGGGCCTTGGAGATACGCAGTATTTT. Translating it yields CASSLTAGLGDTQYF.

This chain connects TRBV2 to TRBJ1-1, with 11 bases aligning to TRBD1. J gave up 7 bases and V 2 bases, and 3 bases lay outside the gene matches. This CDR3 is built from 14 residues. CDR1 is SNHLY and CDR2 is FYNNEI in the germline V gene. The CDR3 loop is CASSERTGGSEAFF. The CDR3 bases are TGTGCCAGCAGTGAACGGACAGGGGGCAGTGAAGCTTTCTTT.

This clone was observed a single time. The rearrangement joins TRBV10-2 to TRBJ2-7; D perhaps matches TRBD2 (6 bases). Trimming left V 3 bases short and J 3 bases short, with 12 bases between. This CDR3 comprises 14 residues. The germline CDR1 and CDR2 sequences are WSHSY and SAAADI. This chain's CDR3 is CASSENKEGYEQYF. The CDR3 bases are TGCGCCAGCAGTGAAAACAAGGAGGGCTACGAGCAGTACTTC.

CDR3 region: CASSYGTTLYGYTF. As DNA, the CDR3 is TGTGCCAGCAGTTACGGAACAACCCTCTATGGCTACACCTTC. The chain joins TRBV6-5 to TRBJ1-2; D not certain. Germline CDR1 reads MNHEY; CDR2 reads SVGAGI. The CDR3 contains 14 residues. Trimming left V 2 bases short and J 4 bases short, with 11 bases between.

This sequence joins TRBV29-1 and TRBJ1-1; D gene ambiguous. The CDR3 runs 10 residues. Looked up from germline, CDR1 is SQVTM and CDR2 is ANQGSEA. Trimming removed 7 bases at V and 1 base at J, with 4 bases between. The CDR3 reads CSGANTEAFF. As DNA, the CDR3 is TGCAGCGGGGCGAACACTGAAGCTTTCTTT.

This chain connects TRBV5-6 to TRBJ2-7, with 14 bases matching TRBD2. The J segment lost 6 bases and the V segment lost 4 bases, leaving 9 bases of the junction unmatched. CDR3 size: 16 residues. CDR1 and CDR2 (germline): SGHDT, YYEEEE. The CDR3 loop is CASSTGLAGVSREQYF. CDR3 nucleotides: TGTGCCAGCAGCACGGGACTAGCGGGAGTGTCGCGCGAGCAGTACTTC.

The rearrangement links TRBV25-1 to TRBJ2-7; D is ambiguous. The CDR3 sequence is 15 residues long. The V gene lost 0 bases and the J gene lost 0 bases, with 9 bases spanning the gap. Germline-derived CDR1 and CDR2 are MGHDK and SYGVNS. The CDR3 is CASSEYPTGSYEQYF. In DNA, the CDR3 is TGTGCCAGCAGTGAATATCCGACTGGCTCCTACGAGCAGTACTTC.

The chain joins TRBV28 to TRBJ2-7, with 11 nucleotides matching TRBD2. Germline CDR1 and CDR2: MDHEN and SYDVKM. This CDR3 comprises 13 residues. Losses at the gene ends were 6 bases for V and 5 bases for J; bases not matched to a gene: 3. CDR3 in DNA: TGTGCCAGCAGACTACTAGCGGGAGACGAGCAGTACTTC. Amino acid sequence: CASRLLAGDEQYF.